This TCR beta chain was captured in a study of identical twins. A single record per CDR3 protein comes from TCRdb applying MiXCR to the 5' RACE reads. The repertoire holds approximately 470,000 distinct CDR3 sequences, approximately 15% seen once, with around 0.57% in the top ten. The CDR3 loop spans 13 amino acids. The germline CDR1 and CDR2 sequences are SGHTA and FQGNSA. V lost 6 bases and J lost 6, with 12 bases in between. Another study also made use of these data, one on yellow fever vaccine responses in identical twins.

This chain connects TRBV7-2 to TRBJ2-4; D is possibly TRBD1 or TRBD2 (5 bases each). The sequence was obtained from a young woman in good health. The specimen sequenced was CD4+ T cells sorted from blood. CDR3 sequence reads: CASSKRDVNIQYF. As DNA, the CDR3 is TGTGCCAGCAGTAAAAGGGACGTAAACATTCAGTACTTC.